These 13 T cell receptor beta chains were all obtained from the same sample, sequenced in a study of blood T cells in healthy people across ages. Primed by a sample-barcoded 5' primer and a J-beta primer mix, a second PCR proceeded for 7 to 11 cycles. Using its own MiXCR run on the 5' RACE reads, TCRdb lists one record per CDR3 protein. This sample has about 1.7 million distinct CDR3 sequences, with 28% found just once. Input material: blood. The receptors shown here come from a woman younger than 45 in good health.

The chain employs TRBV29-1 and TRBJ1-1; tentatively, D is TRBD1 (6 bases). This CDR3 comprises 13 residues. CDR1 and CDR2 (germline): SQVTM, ANQGSEA. V was trimmed by 7 bases and J by 4 bases, leaving 16 bases between them. This chain's CDR3 is CSAKDSLLTEAFF. For the CDR3, the DNA is TGCAGCGCCAAGGACAGCCTTCTCACTGAAGCTTTCTTT. The variable domain in full, with the rest retrieved from reference TRBV29-1 and TRBJ1-1, is SAVISQKPSRDICQRGTSLTIQCQVDSQVTMMFWYRQQPGQSLTLIATANQGSEATYESGFVIDKFPISRPNLTFSTLTVSNMSPEDSSIYLCSAKDSLLTEAFFGQGTRLTVV.

The chain links TRBV6-1 to TRBJ2-7; D may be TRBD1 (5 bases). This CDR3 comprises 14 residues. The germline CDR1 and CDR2 sequences are MNHNS and SASEGT. V dropped 5 bases and J dropped 3 bases, with 14 bases sitting between them. The CDR3 sequence is CASSIDDSFYEQYF. DNA for the CDR3: TGTGCCAGCAGTATCGACGACAGTTTCTACGAGCAGTACTTC.

The rearrangement uses TRBV10-3 and TRBJ2-4, with TRBD1 as a possible D gene (5 bases). The DNA end favors TRBJ2-7, so the J call may be wrong. The CDR3 loop spans 12 amino acids. Looked up from germline, CDR1 is ENHRY and CDR2 is SYGVKD. DNA for the CDR3: TGTGCCAGCGGACAAGCAGAAGGCGAGCAGTACTTC. Translation gives CASGQAEGEQYF.

The V and J genes are TRBV28 and TRBJ2-5, with unresolved D. Germline V gene lookup returns CDR1 MDHEN and CDR2 SYDVKM. Trimming removed 6 bases from V and 1 base from J, with 18 bases in between. CDR3 length: 16 amino acids. The CDR3 region is CASRQTGPSSQETQYF. Here the CDR3 DNA reads TGTGCCAGCAGACAAACCGGACCAAGCAGCCAAGAGACCCAGTACTTC.

There are a few counts of this clonotype. The rearrangement links TRBV29-1 to TRBJ1-4; tentatively, D is TRBD1 (5 bases). The germline V and J ends were trimmed by 5 bases and 5 bases, with 15 bases remaining between them. This CDR3 region has 14 residues. Germline-derived CDR1 and CDR2 are SQVTM and ANQGSEA. The CDR3 DNA is TGCAGCGTTTCAAAAGGCAGGGAGAATGAAAAACTGTTTTTT. It yields the protein CSVSKGRENEKLFF.

The chain uses TRBV29-1 and TRBJ2-3; either TRBD1 or TRBD2 may fit D (6 bases each). From germline, CDR1 is SQVTM and CDR2 ANQGSEA. V lost 6 bases and J lost 3, with 19 bases in between. CDR3 length: 15 residues. The CDR3 reads CSVPGARSRTDTQYF. The CDR3 DNA follows: TGCAGCGTGCCGGGGGCTCGGTCCAGAACAGATACGCAGTATTTT.

In this sample, this clonotype turned up a few times. This rearrangement joins TRBV7-8 to TRBJ1-4; D remains ambiguous. V gave up 0 bases and J gave up 5 bases, with 16 bases separating them. The CDR3 has 17 residues. CDR1 is SGHVS, CDR2 FQNEAQ, per germline. The CDR3 DNA follows: TGTGCCAGCAGCTTAGCAGTCGGGGTGACGACGAATGAAAAACTGTTTTTT. As protein: CASSLAVGVTTNEKLFF.

J is TRBJ1-4 and V is TRBV12-3 or TRBV12-4; tentative D call: TRBD1 (6 bases). CDR3 length: 14 residues. V lost 4 bases and J 1 base, leaving 7 bases between the germline ends. CDR3 amino acids: CASSYRETNEKLFF. DNA of the CDR3: TGTGCCAGCAGTTACAGGGAAACTAATGAAAAACTGTTTTTT.

This clonotype was found many times. The junction and the germline gene differ at one end; a read error may be behind it. The rearrangement uses TRBV5-1 and TRBJ1-2, with TRBD1 as a possible D gene (5 bases). The CDR3 sequence is 14 residues long. CDR1 SGHRS and CDR2 YFSETQ come from the germline V gene. The DNA for the CDR3 is TGTGCCAGCAGCTTGTCGACGGGGGTCTATGGCTACACCTTC. Translating it yields CASSLSTGVYGYTF.

This clonotype was counted a few times. V is TRBV24-1 and J is TRBJ2-1; D not resolved. In germline, CDR1 is KGHDR, CDR2 SFDVKD. The CDR3 spans 13 residues. The V end was cut by 0 bases, the J end by 9 bases, with 8 bases between. In DNA form, the CDR3 reads TGTGCCACCAGTGATTTGAACCATCCTGAGCAGTTCTTC. Translation gives CATSDLNHPEQFF.

This clonotype was seen more than once but under ten times. This sequence joins TRBV6-5 and TRBJ2-3; the D gene is possibly TRBD1 (6 bases). Germline V lookup: CDR1 MNHEY, CDR2 SVGAGI. This CDR3 contains 14 residues. V was pared by 10 bases and J by 2 bases, with 16 bases between. The DNA for the CDR3 is TGTGCCACTACAAGGGACACCTCCACAGATACGCAGTATTTT. This encodes CATTRDTSTDTQYF.

About this clonotype: The final CDR3 position lacks the conserved phenylalanine or tryptophan, pointing to a likely read error. This chain links TRBV15 with TRBJ2-2; 7 nucleotides match TRBD2. After removal of 2 bases from V and 0 bases from J, the junction contained 3 bases not matched to a gene. Germline assignment: CDR1 LNHNV and CDR2 YYDKDF (reference sequence). This CDR3 comprises 16 residues. CDR3 bases: TGTGCCACCAGCAGACTAGCGGCAACGAACACCGGGGAGCTGTTTTTG. Translating it yields CATSRLAATNTGELFL.

A few counts support this clonotype. The V gene is TRBV28, the J gene TRBJ2-7, with 9 bases aligning to TRBD1. Germline V gene sequence: CDR1 MDHEN, CDR2 SYDVKM. Trimming cost V 6 bases and J 2 bases; bases outside gene matches: 8. The CDR3 contains 15 residues. The CDR3 loop is CASRPGTGWTYEQYF. The DNA for the CDR3 is TGTGCCAGCAGACCAGGGACAGGGTGGACCTACGAGCAGTACTTC.